The clone carrying this T cell receptor (beta chain) has ten or more counts. No antigen is known for it. This sample is part of a study of prognosis after radiotherapy for stage I lung cancer. Every member of the patient group was node-negative on CT and PET/CT (none had prior chemotherapy, radiotherapy or other malignancies). Sample collection consisted of about 6 milliliters of peripheral blood drawn at each of two time points. V was cut by 2 bases and J by 3 bases, with 7 bases left in between. This CDR3 is 13 amino acids long. Germline CDR1 is SGHNT and CDR2 is YENEEA. Two rounds of multiplex PCR amplified TCR beta CDR3 from genomic DNA. During first-round PCR, primers specific to each TRBV and TRBJ gene were used. TCRdb itself ran the multiplex PCR reads through MiXCR, one entry per CDR3 protein. This table has tens of thousands of distinct CDR3 sequences, about 24% appearing once. Study-level results: Differences in TRBV and TRBJ gene usage were reportedly observed between patients with and without metastases. Among expanded TCR clones, tumor specificity was not determined.

The specimen was PBMCs, collected before or after stereotactic body radiation therapy (not recorded which). The rearrangement links TRBV11-3 to TRBJ1-2, with D possibly TRBD1 on 5 matching bases. The clonotype comes from a donor over 45 with non-small cell lung cancer. The CDR3 region is CASSLSGDYGYTF. As DNA, the CDR3 is TGTGCCAGCAGCTTATCGGGGGACTATGGCTACACCTTC.